The 6 T cell receptor beta chains listed next were all sequenced from one sample in a study of blood T cell repertoires in COVID-19. Sequencing used immunoSEQ multiplex PCR; TCRdb keeps in-frame clones, though not all of them. The table includes fewer than 90,000 clones, over 70% detected once. The material sequenced was peripheral blood. These receptors were collected from a woman aged 45-59 years with acute or convalescent COVID-19.

V usage is TRBV27 and J usage is TRBJ2-7; D possibly corresponds to TRBD1 (6 bases). Germline CDR1 and CDR2: MNHEY and SMNVEV (reference sequence). The V end was cut by 6 bases, the J end by 5 bases, with 17 bases between. The CDR3 is made up of 14 amino acids. This CDR3 reads CASSSTGNPHEQYF. The CDR3 DNA sequence: TGTGCCAGCAGCTCAACAGGGAATCCCCACGAGCAGTACTTC.

CDR3 protein: CASSLLGRNEQFF. DNA of the CDR3: TGTGCCAGCAGCTTATTAGGGAGGAATGAGCAGTTCTTC. The rearrangement joins TRBV13 to TRBJ2-1, with a tentative D call TRBD2 (6 bases). The CDR3 covers 13 residues. From germline, CDR1 is PRHDT and CDR2 FYEKMQ (reference sequence). V gave up 2 bases and J gave up 7 bases, with 9 bases separating them.

The chain recombines TRBV12-3 or TRBV12-4 with TRBJ2-7, with D unclear. The ends were cut back, 3 bases at V and 1 base at J, with 7 bases in the middle. This CDR3 region has 13 residues. As DNA, the CDR3 is TGTGCCAGCAGTTTTACGGGTTCCTACGAGCAGTACTTC. Translated: CASSFTGSYEQYF.

The rearrangement joins TRBV2 to TRBJ1-5; D remains ambiguous. Germline V CDR1 and CDR2: SNHLY, FYNNEI. V was cut by 2 bases and J by 6 bases, with 8 bases left in between. CDR3 length: 13 residues. This CDR3 is CASSETVSQPQHF. CDR3 DNA sequence: TGTGCCAGCAGTGAAACAGTTTCTCAGCCCCAGCATTTT.

The rearrangement uses TRBV2 and TRBJ2-1; TRBD2 agrees at 9 bases. The CDR3 is 16 residues long. Germline CDR1 reads SNHLY; CDR2 reads FYNNEI. J was trimmed by 9 bases and V by 5 bases; bases with no gene match: 14. The CDR3 protein is CASSTISGGSIGEQFF. DNA of the CDR3: TGTGCCAGCAGTACCATTAGCGGGGGAAGCATCGGTGAGCAGTTCTTC.

The chain combines TRBV6-5 with TRBJ1-1; no clear D. This CDR3 has 15 residues. Germline CDR1 reads MNHEY; CDR2 reads SVGAGI. V shed 8 bases and J shed 3 bases, with 19 bases lying between them. The CDR3 loop reads CASLGPNGLYTEAFF. The CDR3 DNA reads as TGTGCCAGCCTGGGCCCAAATGGTCTATACACTGAAGCTTTCTTT.